Here is one TCR beta chain with its context. The antigen is unknown. The V gene's germline CDR1 is SNHLY and CDR2 FYNNEI. Losses at the gene ends were 4 bases for V and 8 bases for J; bases not matched to a gene: 10. The CDR3 is 14 residues long. Only in-frame clones appear in the TCRdb table, and some are missing; sequencing was by immunoSEQ multiplex PCR. The table includes 6,500 to 9,000 clones, approximately 80% detected once. This entry comes from a study of immune evolution from preneoplasia to lung adenocarcinoma. Overall study results and limits: Top clone share appeared to fall from AAH through AIS, MIA, adenocarcinoma.

Resections took place in Japan or China from the mid-2010s to the late 2010s. Each case's diagnosis was confirmed by two pathologists on H&E. The chain recombines TRBV2 with TRBJ1-2; TRBD1 matches at 7 bases. This receptor was taken from a person aged 65-85 years with lung adenocarcinoma. The sequenced material came from FFPE adjacent normal lung tissue. The CDR3 reads CASSVGQAVGGYTF. Written as DNA, the CDR3 is TGTGCCAGCAGTGTAGGACAGGCCGTAGGAGGCTACACCTTC.